This TCR beta chain was sequenced for a study of response to subunit inactivated influenza vaccine (dated by TCRdb to 2017 to 2018). In the study overall: Deep quantitative T cell receptor repertoire profiling was used in the study to track responses to a trivalent subunit inactivated influenza vaccine. Here is what the overall study found, with its caveats: According to the authors, only a limited number of new T cells may be recruited by each seasonal influenza vaccination.

This clonotype occurred a few times. The antigen this receptor binds is unknown. Base quality data are lacking; no much larger clone is found one base away. Receptors were amplified or captured by RT-PCR. Sequenced on an Illumina HiSeq 2500. TCRdb reran the public reads through fastp at Q25 and MiXCR, keeping productive beta chains. Every entry covers one CDR3 protein and lists the most common genes and DNA from its rows. This sample comprises around 710,000 distinct CDR3 sequences, roughly 14% of them detected only once. The top ten clones comprise 5.5% to 7% of the sample. The CDR3 contains 15 residues, cysteine and phenylalanine counted. Only the CDR3 part of the read is kept: 45 bases, read in frame from the first base. Per the germline V gene (reference sequence), DFQATT is the CDR1 and SNEGSKA is the CDR2. Cut back by 6 bases and 0 bases, the V and J ends lie 15 bases apart.

The origin of this receptor is a middle-aged man who received an inactivated influenza vaccine. Donor details come from another sample of the same person, matched by shared clones. Rearrangement joined TRBV20-1 to TRBJ2-4, with the D gene uncertain. Here the sequenced sample was PBMCs from blood, taken less than 15 days before vaccination. The CDR3: CSAHEAFRAKNIQYF. The sequence in DNA is TGCAGTGCACATGAGGCTTTCCGAGCCAAAAACATTCAGTACTTC.